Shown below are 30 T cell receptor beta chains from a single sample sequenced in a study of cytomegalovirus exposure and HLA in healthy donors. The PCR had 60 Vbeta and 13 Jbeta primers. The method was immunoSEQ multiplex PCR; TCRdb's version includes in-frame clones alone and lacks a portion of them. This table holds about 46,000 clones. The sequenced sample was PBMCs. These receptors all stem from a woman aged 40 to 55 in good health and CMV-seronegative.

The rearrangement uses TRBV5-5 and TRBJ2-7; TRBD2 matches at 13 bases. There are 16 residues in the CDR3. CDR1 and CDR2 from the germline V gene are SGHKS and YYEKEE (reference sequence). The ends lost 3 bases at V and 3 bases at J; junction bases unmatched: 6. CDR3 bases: TGTGCCAGCAGCTCCCGGACTAGCGGGAGTTTCTACGAGCAGTACTTC. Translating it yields CASSSRTSGSFYEQYF.

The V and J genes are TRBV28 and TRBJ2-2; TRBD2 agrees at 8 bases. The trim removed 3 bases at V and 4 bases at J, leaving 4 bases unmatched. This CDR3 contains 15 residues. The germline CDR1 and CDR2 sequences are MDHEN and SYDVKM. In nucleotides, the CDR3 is TGTGCCAGCAGTTTTGAGCGGGAGCGCACCGGGGAGCTGTTTTTT. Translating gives CASSFERERTGELFF.

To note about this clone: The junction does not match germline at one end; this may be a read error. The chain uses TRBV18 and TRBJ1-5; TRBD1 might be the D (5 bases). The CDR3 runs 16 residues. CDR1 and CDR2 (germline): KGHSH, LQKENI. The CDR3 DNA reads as TGTGCCAGCGCACCAGATATCGCAGGGAATGATCAGCCCCAGCATTTT. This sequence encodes CASAPDIAGNDQPQHF.

CDR3 protein: CASSLLAGTYEQYF. CDR3 in DNA: TGTGCCAGCAGCTTACTAGCGGGAACCTACGAGCAGTACTTC. The chain is built from TRBV5-6 and TRBJ2-7; TRBD2 aligns across 10 bases. The CDR3 spans 14 residues. Per the germline V gene, CDR1 is SGHDT and CDR2 is YYEEEE. The trim removed 2 bases at V and 2 bases at J, leaving 1 base unmatched. The full variable domain, in which reference TRBV5-6 and TRBJ2-7 provide the parts outside the CDR3, is DAGVTQSPTHLIKTRGQQVTLRCSPKSGHDTVSWYQQALGQGPQFIFQYYEEEERQRGNFPDRFSGHQFPNYSSELNVNALLLGDSALYLCASSLLAGTYEQYFGPGTRLTVT.

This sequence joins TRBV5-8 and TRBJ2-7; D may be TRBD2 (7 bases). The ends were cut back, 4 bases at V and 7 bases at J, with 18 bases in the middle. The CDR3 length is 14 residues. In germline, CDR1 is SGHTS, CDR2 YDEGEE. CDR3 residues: CASSLRRGGLEQYF. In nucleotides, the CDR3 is TGTGCCAGCAGCCTCCGGAGGGGGGGTCTGGAGCAGTACTTC.

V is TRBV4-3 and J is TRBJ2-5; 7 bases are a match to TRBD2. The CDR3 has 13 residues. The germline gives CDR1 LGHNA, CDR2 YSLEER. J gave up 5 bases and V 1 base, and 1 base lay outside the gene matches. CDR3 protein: CASSQGEGETQYF. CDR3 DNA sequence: TGCGCCAGCAGCCAAGGGGAGGGGGAGACCCAGTACTTC.

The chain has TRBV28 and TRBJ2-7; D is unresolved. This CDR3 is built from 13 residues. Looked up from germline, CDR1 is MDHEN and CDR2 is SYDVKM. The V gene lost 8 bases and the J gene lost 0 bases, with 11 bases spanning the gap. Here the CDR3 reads CASSARSSYEQYF. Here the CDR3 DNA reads TGTGCCAGCTCTGCAAGGAGCTCCTACGAGCAGTACTTC.

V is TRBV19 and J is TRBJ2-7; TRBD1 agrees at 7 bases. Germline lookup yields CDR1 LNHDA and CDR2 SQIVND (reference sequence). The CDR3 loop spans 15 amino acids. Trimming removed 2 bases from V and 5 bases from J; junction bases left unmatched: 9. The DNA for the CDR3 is TGTGCCAGTAGTATAAGGCCAGGGGGAAGGGACGAGCAGTACTTC. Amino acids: CASSIRPGGRDEQYF.

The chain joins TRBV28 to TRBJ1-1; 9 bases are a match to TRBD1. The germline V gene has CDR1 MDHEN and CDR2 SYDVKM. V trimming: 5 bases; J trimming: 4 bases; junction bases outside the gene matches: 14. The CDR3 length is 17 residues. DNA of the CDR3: TGTGCCAGCAGTCCTACCGGGACAGGGAGGTTGGGCACTGAAGCTTTCTTT. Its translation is CASSPTGTGRLGTEAFF.

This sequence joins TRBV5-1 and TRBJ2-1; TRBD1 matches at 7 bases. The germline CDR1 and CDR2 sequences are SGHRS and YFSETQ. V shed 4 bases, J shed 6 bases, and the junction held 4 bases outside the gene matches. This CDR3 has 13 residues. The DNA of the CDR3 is TGCGCCAGCAGCCTACAGGGGAGCAATGAGCAGTTCTTC. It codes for CASSLQGSNEQFF.

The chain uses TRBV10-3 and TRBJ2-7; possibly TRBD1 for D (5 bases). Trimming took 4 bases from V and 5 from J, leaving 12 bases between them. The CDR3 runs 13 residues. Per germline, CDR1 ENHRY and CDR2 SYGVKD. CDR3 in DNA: TGTGCCATCAGTGGTAGGGGCGACGACGAGCAGTACTTC. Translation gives CAISGRGDDEQYF.

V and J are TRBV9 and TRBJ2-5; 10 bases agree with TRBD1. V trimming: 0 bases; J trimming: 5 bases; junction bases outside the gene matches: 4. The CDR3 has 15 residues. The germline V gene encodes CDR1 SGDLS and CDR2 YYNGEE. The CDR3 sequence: CASSVGQGASETQYF. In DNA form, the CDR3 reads TGTGCCAGCAGCGTAGGACAGGGGGCCAGCGAGACCCAGTACTTC.

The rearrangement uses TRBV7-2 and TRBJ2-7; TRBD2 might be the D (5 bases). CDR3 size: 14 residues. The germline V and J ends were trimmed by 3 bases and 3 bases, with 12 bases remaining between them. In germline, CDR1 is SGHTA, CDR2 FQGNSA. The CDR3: CASSFSDYRYEQYF. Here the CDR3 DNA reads TGTGCCAGCAGCTTTTCCGACTATCGCTACGAGCAGTACTTC. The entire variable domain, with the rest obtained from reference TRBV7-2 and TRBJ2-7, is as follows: GAGVSQSPSNKVTEKGKDVELRCDPISGHTALYWYRQSLGQGLEFLIYFQGNSAPDKSGLPSDRFSAERTGGSVSTLTIQRTQQEDSAVYLCASSFSDYRYEQYFGPGTRLTVT.

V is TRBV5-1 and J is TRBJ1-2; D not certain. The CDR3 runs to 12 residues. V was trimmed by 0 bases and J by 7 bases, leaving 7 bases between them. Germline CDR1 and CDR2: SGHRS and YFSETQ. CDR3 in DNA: TGCGCCAGCAGCTTGGAGCGCGCTGGCTACACCTTC. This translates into CASSLERAGYTF.

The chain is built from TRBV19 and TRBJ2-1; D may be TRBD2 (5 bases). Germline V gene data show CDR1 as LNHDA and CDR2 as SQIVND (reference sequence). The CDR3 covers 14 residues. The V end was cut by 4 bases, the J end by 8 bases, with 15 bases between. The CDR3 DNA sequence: TGTGCCAGTAGTACCGGACCGGGATGGGATGAGCAGTTCTTC. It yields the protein CASSTGPGWDEQFF.

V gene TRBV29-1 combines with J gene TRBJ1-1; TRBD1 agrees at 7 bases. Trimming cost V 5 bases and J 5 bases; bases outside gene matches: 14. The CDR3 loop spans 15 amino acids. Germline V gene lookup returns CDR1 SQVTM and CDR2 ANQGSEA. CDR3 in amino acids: CSVQNLRDRVTEAFF. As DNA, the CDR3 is TGCAGCGTTCAAAACCTCCGAGACAGGGTAACTGAAGCTTTCTTT. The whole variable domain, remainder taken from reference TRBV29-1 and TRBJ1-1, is SAVISQKPSRDICQRGTSLTIQCQVDSQVTMMFWYRQQPGQSLTLIATANQGSEATYESGFVIDKFPISRPNLTFSTLTVSNMSPEDSSIYLCSVQNLRDRVTEAFFGQGTRLTVV.

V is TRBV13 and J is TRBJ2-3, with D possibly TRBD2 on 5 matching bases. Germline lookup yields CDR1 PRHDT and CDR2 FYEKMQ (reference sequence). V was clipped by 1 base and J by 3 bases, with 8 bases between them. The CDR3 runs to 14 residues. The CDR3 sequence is CASSLDRGTDTQYF. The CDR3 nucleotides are TGTGCCAGCAGCTTAGACCGAGGGACAGATACGCAGTATTTT.

This chain's CDR3 is CASSVDGGGGGWNEQFF. The CDR3 DNA sequence: TGTGCCAGCAGCGTAGACGGAGGTGGTGGGGGGTGGAATGAGCAGTTCTTC. The chain recombines TRBV9 with TRBJ2-1; a weak D match, TRBD2 (6 bases). From germline, CDR1 is SGDLS and CDR2 YYNGEE. This CDR3 contains 17 residues. V was trimmed by 0 bases and J by 7 bases, leaving 20 bases between them.

The CDR3: CASSQEPTGGYNEQFF. CDR3 in DNA: TGTGCCAGCAGCCAAGAACCGACAGGGGGCTACAATGAGCAGTTCTTC. The chain has TRBV4-2 and TRBJ2-1; TRBD1 matches 9 bases. J gave up 3 bases and V 0 bases, and 3 bases lay outside the gene matches. CDR3 length: 16 residues. Germline V lookup: CDR1 LGHNA, CDR2 YNFKEQ.

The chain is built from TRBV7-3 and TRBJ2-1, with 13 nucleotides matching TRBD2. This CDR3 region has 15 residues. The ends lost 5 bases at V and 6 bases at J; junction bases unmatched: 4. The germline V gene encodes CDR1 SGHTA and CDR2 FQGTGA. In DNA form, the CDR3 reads TGTGCCAGCAGCCGTGGACTAGCGGGAGTCAATGAGCAGTTCTTC. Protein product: CASSRGLAGVNEQFF. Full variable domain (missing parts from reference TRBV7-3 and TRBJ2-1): GAGVSQTPSNKVTEKGKYVELRCDPISGHTALYWYRQSLGQGPEFLIYFQGTGAADDSGLPNDRFFAVRPEGSVSTLKIQRTERGDSAVYLCASSRGLAGVNEQFFGPGTRLTVL.

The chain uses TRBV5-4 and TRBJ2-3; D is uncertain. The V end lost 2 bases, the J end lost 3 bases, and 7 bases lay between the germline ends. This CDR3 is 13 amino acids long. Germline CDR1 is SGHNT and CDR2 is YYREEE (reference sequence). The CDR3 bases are TGTGCCAGCAGCTTATGGAGAACAGATACGCAGTATTTT. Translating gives CASSLWRTDTQYF.

The chain's CDR3 is CASSPRAASYEQYF. Here the CDR3 DNA reads TGTGCCAGCAGCCCGAGGGCCGCCTCCTACGAGCAGTACTTC. The chain links TRBV9 to TRBJ2-7, with a tentative D call TRBD2 (5 bases). From germline, CDR1 is SGDLS and CDR2 YYNGEE. The CDR3 is made up of 14 amino acids. Between the trimmed V and J ends, which lost 4 bases and 0 bases, there was a span of 11 bases.

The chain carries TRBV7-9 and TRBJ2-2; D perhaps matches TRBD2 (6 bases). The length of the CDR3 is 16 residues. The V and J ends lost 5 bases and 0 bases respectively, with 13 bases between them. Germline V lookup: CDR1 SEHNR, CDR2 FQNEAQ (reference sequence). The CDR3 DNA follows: TGTGCCAGCAGCCCACGACTAGAGACGAACACCGGGGAGCTGTTTTTT. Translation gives CASSPRLETNTGELFF.

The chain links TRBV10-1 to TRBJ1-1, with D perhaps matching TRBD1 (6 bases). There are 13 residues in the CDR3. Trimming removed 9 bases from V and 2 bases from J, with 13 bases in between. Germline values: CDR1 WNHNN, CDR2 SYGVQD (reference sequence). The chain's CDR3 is CARRTEANTEAFF. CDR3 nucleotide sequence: TGCGCCAGGCGGACAGAGGCCAACACTGAAGCTTTCTTT.

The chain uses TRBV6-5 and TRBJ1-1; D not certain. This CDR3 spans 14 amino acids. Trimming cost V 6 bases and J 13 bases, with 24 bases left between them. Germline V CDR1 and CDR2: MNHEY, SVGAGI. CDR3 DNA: TGTGCCAGCAGGCGGGATCGGGATCACAGTTTGGATTTCTTT. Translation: CASRRDRDHSLDFF.

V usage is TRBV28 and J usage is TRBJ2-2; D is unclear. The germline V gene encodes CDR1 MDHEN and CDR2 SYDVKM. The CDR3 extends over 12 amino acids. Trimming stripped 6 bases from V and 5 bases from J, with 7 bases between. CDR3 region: CASSSVTGELFF. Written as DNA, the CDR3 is TGTGCCAGCAGCTCGGTTACCGGGGAGCTGTTTTTT.

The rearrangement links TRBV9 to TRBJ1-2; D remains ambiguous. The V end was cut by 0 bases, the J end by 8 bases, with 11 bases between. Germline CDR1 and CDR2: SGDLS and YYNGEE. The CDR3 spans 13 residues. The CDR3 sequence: CASSVEKGGGYTF. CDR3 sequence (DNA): TGTGCCAGCAGCGTAGAAAAGGGAGGAGGCTACACCTTC.

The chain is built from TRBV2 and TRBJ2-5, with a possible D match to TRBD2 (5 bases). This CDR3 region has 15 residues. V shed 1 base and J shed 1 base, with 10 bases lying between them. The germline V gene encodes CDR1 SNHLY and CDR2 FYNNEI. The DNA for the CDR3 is TGTGCCAGCAGTGAAGAGGGAGCGGTCCAAGAGACCCAGTACTTC. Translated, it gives CASSEEGAVQETQYF.

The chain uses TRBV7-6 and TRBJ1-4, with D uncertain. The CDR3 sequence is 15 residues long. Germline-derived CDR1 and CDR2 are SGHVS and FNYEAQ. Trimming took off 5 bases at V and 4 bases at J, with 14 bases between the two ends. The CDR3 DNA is TGTGCCAGCAGCGGATTACTCGGACTTAATGAAAAACTGTTTTTT. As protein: CASSGLLGLNEKLFF.

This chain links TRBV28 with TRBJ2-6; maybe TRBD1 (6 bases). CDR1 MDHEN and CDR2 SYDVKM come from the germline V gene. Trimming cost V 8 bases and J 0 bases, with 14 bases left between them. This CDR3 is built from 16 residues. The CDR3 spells CASRDRTRSGANVLTF. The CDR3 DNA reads TGTGCCAGCCGAGACAGGACCCGCTCTGGGGCCAACGTCCTGACTTTC.